This T cell receptor beta chain was sequenced for a study of TIL therapy for anti-PD-1-resistant metastatic lung cancer. The wider study: Progressing patients received lymphodepletion, expanded TIL infusion and IL-2.

The immunoSEQ assay was v3. Libraries were sequenced to roughly 2 million read pairs (survey) or roughly 4.5-6 million (deep). Assay: immunoSEQ multiplex PCR; the TCRdb copy retains only in-frame clones and omits some. The data show 36,000 or so clones, around four fifths seen once. Time point meaning: pre-treatment sample, taken before nivolumab and TIL therapy. Stage 4 NSCLC adults joined between 2017 and early 2020. CDR1 is SGDLS, CDR2 YYNGEE, per germline. V lost 0 bases and J 9 bases, leaving 13 bases between the germline ends. The CDR3 is made up of 15 amino acids. The sequenced sample was blood, obtained at baseline. The sequence came from a person aged 25-85 years with non-small cell lung cancer. The chain recombines TRBV9 with TRBJ1-6; D gene unclear. The CDR3 region is CASSVAGSFGSPLHF. Here the CDR3 DNA reads TGTGCCAGCAGCGTAGCGGGCTCCTTTGGTTCACCCCTCCACTTT.